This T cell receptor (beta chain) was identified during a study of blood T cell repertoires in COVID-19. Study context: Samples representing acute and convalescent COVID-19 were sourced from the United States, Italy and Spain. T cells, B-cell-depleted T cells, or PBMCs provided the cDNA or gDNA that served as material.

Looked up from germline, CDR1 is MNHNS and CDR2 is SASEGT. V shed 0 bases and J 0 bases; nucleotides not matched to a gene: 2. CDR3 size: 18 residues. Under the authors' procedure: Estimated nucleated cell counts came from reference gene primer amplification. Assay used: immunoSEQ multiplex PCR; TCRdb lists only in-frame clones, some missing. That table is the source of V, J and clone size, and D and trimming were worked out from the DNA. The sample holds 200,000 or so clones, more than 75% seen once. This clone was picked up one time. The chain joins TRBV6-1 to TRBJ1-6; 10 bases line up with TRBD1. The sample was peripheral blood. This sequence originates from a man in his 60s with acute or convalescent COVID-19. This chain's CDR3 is CASSEAGQGSSYNSPLHF. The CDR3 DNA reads TGTGCCAGCAGTGAAGCGGGACAGGGGAGCTCCTATAATTCACCCCTCCACTTT.